The present TCR beta chain was sequenced within a study of blood T cells in healthy people across ages. In this sample, this clonotype turned up once. The antigen remains undetermined. Alongside a J-beta primer mix, a sample-barcoded 5' primer served in a second PCR lasting roughly 7 to 12 cycles. TCRdb re-called the 5' RACE reads through MiXCR, storing one row per CDR3 protein. The repertoire consists of 750,000 to 850,000 distinct CDR3 sequences, with roughly 25% occurring once and the leading ten covering more than 3%. Study-level results: Relative to aged donors, long-lived donors carried more naive CD4+ cells and displayed higher diversity. Across the age range, TCR beta diversity per million T cells fell in a roughly linear way.

In addition, the sample was reused for a study of T cells of mothers and their children. From that report: Donation involved three healthy Caucasian mothers and the six children that they had. Each 15 ul cDNA reaction used roughly 1.5 ug RNA; all RNA was used.

This receptor was identified in a boy aged 5-17 years in good health. Input material: blood.

The CDR3 DNA follows: TGCGCCAGCAGTCCCAGGGGCGGGAGTTATGAGCAGTTCTTC. This sequence encodes CASSPRGGSYEQFF. This chain uses TRBV5-1 with TRBJ2-1; D is possibly TRBD2 (7 bases). This CDR3 has 14 amino acids. The germline V gene has CDR1 SGHRS and CDR2 YFSETQ. V lost 5 bases, J lost 8 bases, and 17 bases lay in between.